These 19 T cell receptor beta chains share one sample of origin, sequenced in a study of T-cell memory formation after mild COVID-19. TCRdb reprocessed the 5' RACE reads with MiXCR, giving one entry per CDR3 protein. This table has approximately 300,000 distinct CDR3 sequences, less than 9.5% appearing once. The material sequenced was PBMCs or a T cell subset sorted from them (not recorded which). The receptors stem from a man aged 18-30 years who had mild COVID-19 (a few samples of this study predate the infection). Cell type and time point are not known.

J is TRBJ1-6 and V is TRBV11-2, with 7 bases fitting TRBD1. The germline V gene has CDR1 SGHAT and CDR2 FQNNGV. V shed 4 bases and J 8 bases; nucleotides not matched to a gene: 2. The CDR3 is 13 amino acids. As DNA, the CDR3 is TGTGCCAGCAGCTCCCAGGGGGATTCACCCCTCCACTTT. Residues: CASSSQGDSPLHF.

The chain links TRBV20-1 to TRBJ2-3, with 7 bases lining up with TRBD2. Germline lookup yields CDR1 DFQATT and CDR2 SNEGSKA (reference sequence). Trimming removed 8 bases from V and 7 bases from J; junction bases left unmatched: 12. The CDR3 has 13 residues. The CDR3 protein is CSNPGEGVNTQYF. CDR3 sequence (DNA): TGCAGTAACCCGGGGGAGGGAGTGAATACGCAGTATTTT.

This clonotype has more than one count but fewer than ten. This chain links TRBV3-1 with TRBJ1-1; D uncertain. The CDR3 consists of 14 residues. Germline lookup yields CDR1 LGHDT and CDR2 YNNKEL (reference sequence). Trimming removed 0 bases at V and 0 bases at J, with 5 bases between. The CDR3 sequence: CASSQDLMNTEAFF. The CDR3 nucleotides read TGTGCCAGCAGCCAAGATCTGATGAACACTGAAGCTTTCTTT.

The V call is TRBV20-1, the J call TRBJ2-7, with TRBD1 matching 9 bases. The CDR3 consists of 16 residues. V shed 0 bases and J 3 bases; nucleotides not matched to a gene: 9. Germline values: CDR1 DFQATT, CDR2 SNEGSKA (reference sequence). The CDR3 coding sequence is TGCAGTGCTAGAGATCCCCGGGACAGGGTAAACTACGAGCAGTACTTC. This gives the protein CSARDPRDRVNYEQYF.

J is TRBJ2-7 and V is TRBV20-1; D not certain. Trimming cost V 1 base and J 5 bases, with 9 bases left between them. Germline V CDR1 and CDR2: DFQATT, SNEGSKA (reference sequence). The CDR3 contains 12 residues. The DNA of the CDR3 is TGCAGTGCTAGAGGCATTAGGGACGAGCAGTACTTC. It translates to CSARGIRDEQYF.

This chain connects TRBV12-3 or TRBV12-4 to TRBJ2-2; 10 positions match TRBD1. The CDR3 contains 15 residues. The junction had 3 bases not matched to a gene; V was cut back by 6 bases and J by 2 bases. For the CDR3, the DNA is TGTGCCAGCAGGGGGGACAGGGGAAACACCGGGGAGCTGTTTTTT. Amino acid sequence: CASRGDRGNTGELFF.

The CDR3 reads CASSLGHLDEQYF. CDR3 in DNA: TGCGCCAGCAGCCTGGGACACCTGGACGAGCAGTACTTC. V gene TRBV5-1 combines with J gene TRBJ2-7; D is possibly TRBD1 (6 bases). There are 13 residues in the CDR3. Deletions cut 4 bases from V and 5 bases from J, with 13 bases between. Per germline, CDR1 SGHRS and CDR2 YFSETQ. The whole variable domain, filled in from reference TRBV5-1 and TRBJ2-7, reads KAGVTQTPRYLIKTRGQQVTLSCSPISGHRSVSWYQQTPGQGLQFLFEYFSETQRNKGNFPGRFSGRQFSNSRSEMNVSTLELGDSALYLCASSLGHLDEQYFGPGTRLTVT.

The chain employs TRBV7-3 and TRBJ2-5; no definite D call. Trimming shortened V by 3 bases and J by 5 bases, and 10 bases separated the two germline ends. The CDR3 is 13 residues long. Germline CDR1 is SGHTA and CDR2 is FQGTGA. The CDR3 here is CASSFSRTETQYF. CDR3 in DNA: TGTGCCAGCAGCTTCAGTCGAACGGAGACCCAGTACTTC.

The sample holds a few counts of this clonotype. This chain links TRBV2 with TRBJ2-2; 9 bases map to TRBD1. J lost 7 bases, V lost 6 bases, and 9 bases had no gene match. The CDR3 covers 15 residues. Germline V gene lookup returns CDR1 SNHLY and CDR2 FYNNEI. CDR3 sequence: CASSEQGADNGELFF. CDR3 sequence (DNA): TGTGCCAGCAGCGAACAGGGGGCGGATAACGGGGAGCTGTTTTTT. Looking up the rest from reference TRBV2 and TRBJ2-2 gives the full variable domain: EPEVTQTPSHQVTQMGQEVILRCVPISNHLYFYWYRQILGQKVEFLVSFYNNEISEKSEIFDDQFSVERPDGSNFTLKIRSTKLEDSAMYFCASSEQGADNGELFFGEGSRLTVL.

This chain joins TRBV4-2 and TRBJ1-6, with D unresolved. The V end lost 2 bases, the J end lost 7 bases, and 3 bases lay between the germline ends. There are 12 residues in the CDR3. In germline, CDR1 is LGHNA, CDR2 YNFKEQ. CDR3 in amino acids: CASSQPNSPLHF. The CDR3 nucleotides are TGTGCCAGCAGCCAACCCAATTCACCCCTCCACTTT.

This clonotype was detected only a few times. This CDR3 reads CASSLGQDSTYEQYF. Written as DNA, the CDR3 is TGTGCCAGCAGCTTAGGACAGGATTCGACCTACGAGCAGTACTTC. The chain links TRBV11-2 to TRBJ2-7; D possibly corresponds to TRBD1 (6 bases). The CDR3 contains 15 residues. Trimming stripped 1 base from V and 2 bases from J, with 12 bases between. Per the germline V gene, CDR1 is SGHAT and CDR2 is FQNNGV.

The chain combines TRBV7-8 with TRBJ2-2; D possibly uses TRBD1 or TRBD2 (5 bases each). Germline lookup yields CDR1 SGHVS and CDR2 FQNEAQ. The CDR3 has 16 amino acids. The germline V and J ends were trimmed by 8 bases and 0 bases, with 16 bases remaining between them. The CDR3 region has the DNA TGTGCCAGCTTTGGGACCGAGACAACGAACACCGGGGAGCTGTTTTTT. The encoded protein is CASFGTETTNTGELFF.

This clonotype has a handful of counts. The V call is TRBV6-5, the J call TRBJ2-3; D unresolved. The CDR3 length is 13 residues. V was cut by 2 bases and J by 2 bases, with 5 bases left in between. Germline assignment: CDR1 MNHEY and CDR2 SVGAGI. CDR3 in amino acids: CASSYRFTDTQYF. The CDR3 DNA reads TGTGCCAGCAGTTACAGGTTCACAGATACGCAGTATTTT.

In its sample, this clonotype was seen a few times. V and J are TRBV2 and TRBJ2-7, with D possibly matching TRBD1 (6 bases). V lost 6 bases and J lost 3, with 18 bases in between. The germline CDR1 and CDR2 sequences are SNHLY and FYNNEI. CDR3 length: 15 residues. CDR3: CASRRGDRFLYEQYV. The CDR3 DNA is TGTGCCAGCAGAAGGGGAGACAGGTTTCTCTACGAGCAGTACGTC.

The CDR3 DNA sequence: TGCGCCAGCAGCTTGGCGGCAGGGGGCATCACTGAAGCTTTCTTT. Protein product: CASSLAAGGITEAFF. V usage is TRBV5-1 and J usage is TRBJ1-1; the match to TRBD1 covers 8 bases. Germline V gene data show CDR1 as SGHRS and CDR2 as YFSETQ. V shed 0 bases and J 4 bases; nucleotides not matched to a gene: 5. The CDR3 consists of 15 residues.

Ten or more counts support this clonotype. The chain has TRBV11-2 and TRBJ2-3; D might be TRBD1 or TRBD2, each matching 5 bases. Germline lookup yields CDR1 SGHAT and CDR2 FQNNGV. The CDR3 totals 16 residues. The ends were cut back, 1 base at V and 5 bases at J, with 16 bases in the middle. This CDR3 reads CASSLGGDHRLDTQYF. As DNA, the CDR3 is TGTGCCAGCAGCTTAGGGGGAGATCACAGGTTAGATACGCAGTATTTT. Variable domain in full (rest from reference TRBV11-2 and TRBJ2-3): EAGVAQSPRYKIIEKRQSVAFWCNPISGHATLYWYQQILGQGPKLLIQFQNNGVVDDSQLPKDRFSAERLKGVDSTLKIQPAKLEDSAVYLCASSLGGDHRLDTQYFGPGTRLTVL.

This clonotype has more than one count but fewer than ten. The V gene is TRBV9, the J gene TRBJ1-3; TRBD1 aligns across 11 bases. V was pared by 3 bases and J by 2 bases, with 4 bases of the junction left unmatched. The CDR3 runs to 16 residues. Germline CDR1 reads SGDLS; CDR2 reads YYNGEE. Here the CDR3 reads CASSGTGGLAGNTIYF. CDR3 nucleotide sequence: TGTGCCAGCAGCGGGACAGGGGGCCTCGCTGGAAACACCATATATTTT.

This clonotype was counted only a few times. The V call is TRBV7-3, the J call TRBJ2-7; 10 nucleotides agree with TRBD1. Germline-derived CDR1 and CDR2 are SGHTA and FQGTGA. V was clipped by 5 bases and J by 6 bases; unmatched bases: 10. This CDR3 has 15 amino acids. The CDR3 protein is CASSRSAGQGCEQYV. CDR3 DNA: TGTGCCAGCAGCCGATCTGCGGGACAGGGGTGCGAGCAGTACGTC.

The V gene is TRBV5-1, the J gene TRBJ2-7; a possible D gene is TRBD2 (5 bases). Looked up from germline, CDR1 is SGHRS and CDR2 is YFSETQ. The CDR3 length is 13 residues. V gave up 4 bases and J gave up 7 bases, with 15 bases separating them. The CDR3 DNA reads TGCGCCAGCAGCCCGCTGGAAAGAGGGGAGCAGTACTTC. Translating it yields CASSPLERGEQYF.